The 25 T cell receptor beta chains reported below all come from one sample, sequenced in a study of cytotoxic CD8 clonotypes in ibrutinib-treated CLL. Sequenced by immunoSEQ multiplex PCR; TCRdb stores in-frame clones only, minus some. The table includes 250,000 to 350,000 clones, more than 70% detected once. Sequencing was performed on PBMCs, taken at disease progression, from a patient treated with ibrutinib. Receptor source: a human donor with chronic lymphocytic leukemia.

The V gene is TRBV5-6, the J gene TRBJ1-2; the D is unclear. With 4 bases removed from V and 5 bases from J, the gap between germline ends came to 15 bases. Germline assignment: CDR1 SGHDT and CDR2 YYEEEE. The CDR3 consists of 14 residues. CDR3 coding DNA: TGTGCCAGCAGCCTAGGGCCCTTTGGGTATGGCTACACCTTC. Its protein product is CASSLGPFGYGYTF.

The V and J genes are TRBV4-2 and TRBJ2-1; no clear D gene. Germline assignment: CDR1 LGHNA and CDR2 YNFKEQ. There are 16 residues in the CDR3. Trimming cost V 1 base and J 2 bases, with 12 bases left between them. The CDR3 is CASSQAAESTYNEQFF. Here the CDR3 DNA reads TGTGCCAGCAGCCAAGCAGCAGAATCCACCTACAATGAGCAGTTCTTC.

This clone was counted only a few times. The V gene is TRBV2, the J gene TRBJ1-1, with 9 bases lining up with TRBD1. Germline CDR1 SNHLY, CDR2 FYNNEI. Trimming at V came to 8 bases and at J to 11 bases, leaving 3 bases not matched to a gene. The CDR3 length is 10 residues. CDR3 coding DNA: TGTGCCAGCGGGGGGACAGGGGCTTTCTTT. Protein: CASGGTGAFF.

The chain carries TRBV5-4 and TRBJ1-2; D remains ambiguous. Germline V gives CDR1 SGHNT, CDR2 YYREEE (reference sequence). The ends were cut back, 4 bases at V and 1 base at J, with 17 bases in the middle. The CDR3 runs to 16 residues. The CDR3 coding sequence is TGTGCCAGCAGCCCGGAACAGAGCCCTCTTAACTATGGCTACACCTTC. It yields the protein CASSPEQSPLNYGYTF.

This clone has a handful of counts. This rearrangement joins TRBV18 to TRBJ1-6, with TRBD1 as a possible D gene (5 bases). The CDR3 sequence is 16 residues long. Deletions cut 6 bases from V and 2 bases from J, with 14 bases between. Germline CDR1 is KGHSH and CDR2 is LQKENI. The CDR3 sequence: CASSALPGPYNSPLHF. The DNA of the CDR3 is TGTGCCAGCTCGGCCTTACCGGGACCCTATAATTCACCCCTCCACTTT.

The gene calls are TRBV7-6 and TRBJ2-3; D remains ambiguous. V was clipped by 3 bases and J by 4 bases, with 8 bases between them. The CDR3 spans 13 residues. Per germline, CDR1 SGHVS and CDR2 FNYEAQ. The CDR3 nucleotides read TGTGCCAGCAGCTTGCCGGTTTCAGATACGCAGTATTTT. This gives the protein CASSLPVSDTQYF.

CDR3 amino acids: CASRGRGRADTQYF. In DNA, the CDR3 is TGTGCCAGCAGAGGCAGGGGGCGCGCAGATACGCAGTATTTT. The V gene is TRBV27, the J gene TRBJ2-3, with 8 bases fitting TRBD1. The V gene's germline CDR1 is MNHEY and CDR2 SMNVEV (reference sequence). The V and J ends lost 6 bases and 4 bases, in that order; junction bases with no gene match: 6. This CDR3 comprises 14 residues.

V gene TRBV19 combines with J gene TRBJ1-2; 8 bases match TRBD1. Looked up from germline, CDR1 is LNHDA and CDR2 is SQIVND (reference sequence). This CDR3 is 12 amino acids long. Trimming took 11 bases from V and 4 from J; bases not matched to a gene: 6. As DNA, the CDR3 is TGTGCCGCCCGACAGGGGTCCTATGGCTACACCTTC. Residues: CAARQGSYGYTF.

The V and J genes are TRBV5-4 and TRBJ2-7, with D possibly TRBD2 on 6 matching bases. This CDR3 spans 14 amino acids. The V and J ends lost 2 bases and 0 bases respectively, with 9 bases between them. Germline V gene sequence: CDR1 SGHNT, CDR2 YYREEE (reference sequence). DNA for the CDR3: TGTGCCAGCAGCTTAGGGACTTCCTCCTACGAGCAGTACTTC. It codes for CASSLGTSSYEQYF.

J is TRBJ1-2 and V is TRBV5-1; 10 bases agree with TRBD1. V dropped 3 bases and J dropped 7; count of bases not matched to a gene: 9. The CDR3 has 15 residues. From germline, CDR1 is SGHRS and CDR2 YFSETQ. The CDR3 protein is CASSSTGGNSVGYTF. CDR3 nucleotide sequence: TGCGCCAGCAGCTCGACAGGGGGCAACTCTGTTGGCTACACCTTC.

The V and J genes are TRBV7-9 and TRBJ2-7; no firm D call. The V gene lost 8 bases and the J gene lost 3 bases, with 17 bases spanning the gap. Germline V gives CDR1 SEHNR, CDR2 FQNEAQ (reference sequence). The CDR3 is 14 residues long. The CDR3 sequence: CASSSSRASYEQYF. In DNA form, the CDR3 reads TGTGCCAGCTCGTCCTCTAGGGCAAGCTACGAGCAGTACTTC.

This chain joins TRBV9 and TRBJ2-2; D perhaps matches TRBD1 (5 bases). The CDR3 consists of 16 residues. V was pared by 0 bases and J by 0 bases, with 9 bases between. In germline, CDR1 is SGDLS, CDR2 YYNGEE. The CDR3 loop reads CASSVAWGANTGELFF. CDR3 DNA: TGTGCCAGCAGCGTAGCTTGGGGCGCGAACACCGGGGAGCTGTTTTTT.

J is TRBJ1-2 and V is TRBV9; possibly TRBD1 for D (5 bases). Trimming cost V 0 bases and J 5 bases, with 11 bases left between them. CDR1 is SGDLS, CDR2 YYNGEE, per germline. This CDR3 comprises 14 residues. CDR3 region: CASSVVEGRYGYTF. Written as DNA, the CDR3 is TGTGCCAGCAGCGTAGTGGAGGGGAGGTATGGCTACACCTTC. Drawing the rest from reference TRBV9 and TRBJ1-2, the complete variable domain is DSGVTQTPKHLITATGQRVTLRCSPRSGDLSVYWYQQSLDQGLQFLIQYYNGEERAKGNILERFSAQQFPDLHSELNLSSLELGDSALYFCASSVVEGRYGYTFGSGTRLTVV.

The chain has TRBV5-1 and TRBJ1-4; 7 nucleotides match TRBD1. J was trimmed by 5 bases and V by 5 bases; bases with no gene match: 9. This CDR3 is built from 15 residues. Germline CDR1 reads SGHRS; CDR2 reads YFSETQ. CDR3 residues: CASRQWDRRNEKLFF. The CDR3 bases are TGCGCCAGCAGACAATGGGACAGACGGAATGAAAAACTGTTTTTT.

CDR3 sequence (DNA): TGTGCCAGCAGCCTTCAAGGGGCAGAAGCTTTCTTT. Translation: CASSLQGAEAFF. The V gene is TRBV7-3, the J gene TRBJ1-1; D might be TRBD1 (5 bases). The ends were cut back, 5 bases at V and 8 bases at J, with 12 bases in the middle. CDR3 length: 12 residues. The germline CDR1 and CDR2 sequences are SGHTA and FQGTGA. The full variable domain, in which reference TRBV7-3 and TRBJ1-1 provide the parts outside the CDR3, is GAGVSQTPSNKVTEKGKYVELRCDPISGHTALYWYRQSLGQGPEFLIYFQGTGAADDSGLPNDRFFAVRPEGSVSTLKIQRTERGDSAVYLCASSLQGAEAFFGQGTRLTVV.

The rearrangement joins TRBV18 to TRBJ1-3; 9 positions agree with TRBD1. The CDR3 spans 17 residues. After removal of 3 bases from V and 0 bases from J, the junction contained 6 bases not matched to a gene. Germline V gene lookup returns CDR1 KGHSH and CDR2 LQKENI. Here the CDR3 reads CASSPWTGDFSGNTIYF. The CDR3 DNA reads as TGTGCCAGCTCACCGTGGACAGGGGACTTCTCTGGAAACACCATATATTTT.

This clone was counted a few times. The chain links TRBV5-4 to TRBJ1-4; D not resolved. Germline CDR1 and CDR2: SGHNT and YYREEE (reference sequence). The CDR3 has 13 residues. Trimming took off 0 bases at V and 7 bases at J, with 7 bases between the two ends. In DNA form, the CDR3 reads TGTGCCAGCAGCTTGGGCTGGGGTGAAAAACTGTTTTTT. Its protein product is CASSLGWGEKLFF.

The chain recombines TRBV20-1 with TRBJ2-3; the D is unclear. The CDR3 loop spans 11 amino acids. The V gene lost 7 bases and the J gene lost 5 bases, with 10 bases spanning the gap. Germline CDR1 is DFQATT and CDR2 is SNEGSKA (reference sequence). CDR3 residues: CSDMQVDTQYF. CDR3 DNA: TGCAGTGACATGCAGGTAGATACGCAGTATTTT.

V gene TRBV5-1 combines with J gene TRBJ2-2, with TRBD2 matching 8 bases. V was pared by 6 bases and J by 5 bases, with 9 bases of the junction left unmatched. The CDR3 spans 15 residues. CDR1 is SGHRS, CDR2 YFSETQ, per germline. The CDR3 region is CASTPGGGRTGELFF. CDR3 sequence (DNA): TGCGCCAGCACGCCGGGAGGGGGAAGGACCGGGGAGCTGTTTTTT.

This chain connects TRBV4-1 to TRBJ1-1; tentatively, D is TRBD1 (5 bases). The V and J ends lost 5 bases and 6 bases respectively, with 13 bases between them. The CDR3 totals 13 residues. Germline values: CDR1 MGHRA, CDR2 YSYEKL. CDR3 loop: CASSFMGEPEAFF. The CDR3 coding sequence is TGCGCCAGCAGCTTTATGGGGGAGCCTGAAGCTTTCTTT.

CDR3 protein: CASSLNQGATEAFF. The CDR3 DNA is TGCGCCAGCAGCTTGAACCAGGGCGCCACTGAAGCTTTCTTT. This sequence joins TRBV5-1 and TRBJ1-1; a weak D match, TRBD1 (5 bases). In germline, CDR1 is SGHRS, CDR2 YFSETQ. The CDR3 extends over 14 amino acids. Trimming took 1 base from V and 4 from J, leaving 11 bases between them.

This clone appeared once. V gene TRBV7-6 combines with J gene TRBJ2-3; D not resolved. Trimming cost V 1 base and J 3 bases, with 11 bases left between them. CDR3 length: 15 amino acids. Looked up from germline, CDR1 is SGHVS and CDR2 is FNYEAQ. In nucleotides, the CDR3 is TGTGCCAGCAGCTTAGTAGGGAAGGAAACAGATACGCAGTATTTT. This encodes CASSLVGKETDTQYF.

This chain joins TRBV6-5 and TRBJ2-3; unclear D gene. This CDR3 is 13 amino acids long. CDR1 is MNHEY and CDR2 is SVGAGI in the germline V gene. The V and J ends lost 6 bases and 4 bases respectively, with 11 bases between them. The CDR3 DNA reads TGTGCCAGCAGGGCAGCCGGGCCAGATACGCAGTATTTT. This translates into CASRAAGPDTQYF.

This chain joins TRBV7-9 and TRBJ1-4; the D gene is possibly TRBD1 (5 bases). The ends were cut back, 5 bases at V and 5 bases at J, with 15 bases in the middle. CDR1 SEHNR and CDR2 FQNEAQ come from the germline V gene (reference sequence). This CDR3 is built from 15 residues. This CDR3 reads CASSPFGGGNEKLFF. In nucleotides, the CDR3 is TGTGCCAGCAGCCCCTTCGGCGGGGGGAATGAAAAACTGTTTTTT.

The V gene is TRBV11-2, the J gene TRBJ2-1; 9 bases match TRBD1. J was trimmed by 12 bases and V by 3 bases; bases with no gene match: 6. CDR1 and CDR2 from the germline V gene are SGHAT and FQNNGV. The length of the CDR3 is 13 residues. In DNA, the CDR3 is TGTGCCAGCAGCTTGGACAGGGGTTTCGGGCAGTTCTTC. Its protein is CASSLDRGFGQFF.